This T cell receptor beta chain derives from a study of blood T cells in healthy people across ages. Per the germline V gene, CDR1 is DFQATT and CDR2 is SNEGSKA (reference sequence). The CDR3 spans 14 residues. V lost 0 bases and J 3 bases, leaving 12 bases between the germline ends. With a J-beta primer mix and a sample-barcoded 5' primer, a second PCR ran about 7 to 11 cycles. MiXCR was run by TCRdb on the 5' RACE reads, yielding one entry per CDR3 protein. The sample holds about 670,000 distinct CDR3 sequences; roughly half are singletons and the top ten take 13%. This TCR was sampled from an elderly woman in good health. V is TRBV20-1 and J is TRBJ2-7; possibly TRBD2 for D (5 bases). Input material: blood. The CDR3 nucleotides read TGCAGTGCTAGAGATCTTGCCAGCGGCTACGAGCAGTACTTC. Translating gives CSARDLASGYEQYF.